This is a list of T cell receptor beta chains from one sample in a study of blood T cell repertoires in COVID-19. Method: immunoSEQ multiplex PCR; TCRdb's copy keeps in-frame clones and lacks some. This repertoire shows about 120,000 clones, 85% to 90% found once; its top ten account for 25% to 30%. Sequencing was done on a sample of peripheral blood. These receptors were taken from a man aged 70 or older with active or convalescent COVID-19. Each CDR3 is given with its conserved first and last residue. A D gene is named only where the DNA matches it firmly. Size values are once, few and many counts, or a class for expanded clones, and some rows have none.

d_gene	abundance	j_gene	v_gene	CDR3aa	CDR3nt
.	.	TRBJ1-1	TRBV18	CASFDSLNTEAFF	TGTGCCAGCTTTGACAGCCTGAACACTGAAGCTTTCTTT
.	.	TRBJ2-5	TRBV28	CASGEDEFLIKETQYF	TGTGCCAGCGGAGAGGATGAGTTTTTGATTAAAGAGACCCAGTACTTC
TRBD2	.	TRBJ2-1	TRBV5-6	CASSDRLAGGPGYNEQFF	TGTGCCAGCAGCGACAGACTAGCGGGAGGGCCGGGTTACAATGAGCAGTTCTTC
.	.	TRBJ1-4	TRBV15	CATSRDRDRNEKLFF	TGTGCCACCAGCAGAGATCGCGACAGAAATGAAAAACTGTTTTTT
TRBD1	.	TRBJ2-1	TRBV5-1	CASSFTGAAFGGFF	TGCGCCAGCAGCTTCACAGGGGCCGCTTTTGGTGGGTTCTTC
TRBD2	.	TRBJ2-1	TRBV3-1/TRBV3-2	CASSQGLAGNSYNEQFF	TGTGCCAGCAGCCAAGGACTAGCGGGAAACTCCTACAATGAGCAGTTCTTC
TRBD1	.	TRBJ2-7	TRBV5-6	CASSPAGGLIYEQYF	TGTGCCAGCAGCCCAGCAGGGGGTTTGATCTACGAGCAGTACTTC
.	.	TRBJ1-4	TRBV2	CASRVLRGAGEKLFF	TGTGCCAGCAGGGTTCTCAGGGGCGCAGGAGAAAAACTGTTTTTT
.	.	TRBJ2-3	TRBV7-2	CASSFRLGTDTQYF	TGTGCCAGCAGCTTCCGACTGGGCACAGATACGCAGTATTTT
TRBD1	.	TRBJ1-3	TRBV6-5	CASSPDRASGNTIYF	TGTGCCAGCAGTCCGGACAGGGCTTCTGGAAACACCATATATTTT
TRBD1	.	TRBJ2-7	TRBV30	CAWSVVAGGFGEQYF	TGTGCCTGGAGTGTAGTAGCAGGGGGCTTCGGCGAGCAGTACTTC
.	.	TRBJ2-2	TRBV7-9	CASRPTYTGELFF	TGTGCCAGCAGACCCACATACACCGGGGAGCTGTTTTTT
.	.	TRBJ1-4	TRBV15	CATSRLSIATNEKLFF	TGTGCCACCAGCAGATTGAGTATTGCAACTAATGAAAAACTGTTTTTT
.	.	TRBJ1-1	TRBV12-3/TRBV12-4	CASRLGQNTEAFF	TGTGCCAGCAGACTCGGACAGAACACTGAAGCTTTCTTT
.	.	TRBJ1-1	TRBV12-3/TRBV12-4	CASSDTGFGEAFF	TGTGCCAGCAGTGACACAGGGTTCGGTGAAGCTTTCTTT
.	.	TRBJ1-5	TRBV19	CASSVTDYSNQPQHF	TGTGCCAGTAGCGTTACAGATTATAGCAATCAGCCCCAGCATTTT
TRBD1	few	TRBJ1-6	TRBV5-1	CASSVDRVENSPLHF	TGCGCCAGCAGCGTGGACAGGGTAGAGAATTCACCCCTCCACTTT
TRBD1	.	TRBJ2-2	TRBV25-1	CASSDPRQGQAGELFF	TGTGCCAGCAGTGATCCGAGACAGGGGCAAGCCGGGGAGCTGTTTTTT
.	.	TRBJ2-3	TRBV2	CASSGQTSSTDTQYF	TGTGCCAGCAGCGGACAGACCTCTAGCACAGATACGCAGTATTTT
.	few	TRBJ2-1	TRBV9	CASSVTSGRYNEQFF	TGTGCCAGCAGCGTAACGAGCGGCCGTTACAATGAGCAGTTCTTC
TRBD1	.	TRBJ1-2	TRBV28	CASSPSGQGYYGYTF	TGTGCCAGCAGCCCCTCGGGACAGGGGTACTATGGCTACACCTTC
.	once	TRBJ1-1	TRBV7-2	CASSFYGSIGAFF	TGTGCCAGCAGCTTTTACGGGAGCATCGGGGCTTTCTTT
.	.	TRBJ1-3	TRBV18	CASSPQGLSGNTIYF	TGTGCCAGCTCACCACAGGGGCTGTCTGGAAACACCATATATTTT
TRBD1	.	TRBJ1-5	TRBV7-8	CASSKLRDRESNQPQHF	TGTGCCAGCAGTAAGCTCCGGGACAGGGAGAGCAATCAGCCCCAGCATTTT
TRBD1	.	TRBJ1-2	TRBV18	CASSPGGQGSYGYTF	TGTGCCAGCTCACCTGGAGGACAGGGAAGCTATGGCTACACCTTC
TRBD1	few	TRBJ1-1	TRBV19	CASSEQGARVAEAFF	TGTGCCAGTAGTGAACAGGGGGCGCGGGTTGCTGAAGCTTTCTTT
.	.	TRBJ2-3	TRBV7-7	CASSLGGDATDTQYF	TGTGCTAGCAGCTTGGGGGGAGACGCCACAGATACGCAGTATTTT
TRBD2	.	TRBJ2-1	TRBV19	CASSEKRTSGNDEQFF	TGTGCCAGTAGCGAAAAGAGGACTAGCGGGAACGATGAGCAGTTCTTC
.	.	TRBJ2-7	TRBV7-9	CASSFPGGGEQYF	TGTGCCAGCAGCTTCCCTGGGGGCGGCGAGCAGTACTTC
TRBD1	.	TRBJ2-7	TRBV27	CASSPGQTYEQYF	TGTGCCAGCAGTCCGGGACAGACCTACGAGCAGTACTTC
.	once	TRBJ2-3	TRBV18	CASSPTGHTTDTQYF	TGTGCCAGCTCACCGACGGGACATACCACAGATACGCAGTATTTT
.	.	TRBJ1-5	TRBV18	CASSRGDNQPQHF	TGTGCCAGCTCACGCGGGGACAATCAGCCCCAGCATTTT
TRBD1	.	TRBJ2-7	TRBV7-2	CASSLDGTGSYEQYF	TGTGCCAGCAGCTTAGATGGGACAGGGAGCTACGAGCAGTACTTC
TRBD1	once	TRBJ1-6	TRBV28	CASREQPQGAGNSPLHF	TGTGCCAGCAGGGAACAACCTCAGGGGGCAGGAAATTCACCCCTCCACTTT
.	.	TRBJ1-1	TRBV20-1	CSVEWNTEAFF	TGCAGTGTCGAGTGGAACACTGAAGCTTTCTTT
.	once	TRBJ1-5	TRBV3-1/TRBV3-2	CASSQGQNQPQHF	TGTGCCAGCAGCCAAGGACAGAATCAGCCCCAGCATTTT
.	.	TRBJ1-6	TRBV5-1	CASSFKGVTNSPLHF	TGCGCCAGCAGCTTTAAGGGGGTAACCAATTCACCCCTCCACTTT
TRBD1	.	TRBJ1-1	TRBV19	CASRRDRLNTEAFF	TGTGCCAGTAGGCGGGACAGGCTGAACACTGAAGCTTTCTTT
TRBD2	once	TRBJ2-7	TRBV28	CASSFRPSGKLLYEQYF	TGTGCCAGCAGTTTCCGCCCTAGCGGGAAACTTCTCTACGAGCAGTACTTC
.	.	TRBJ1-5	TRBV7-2	CASSPGGHLGQPQHF	TGTGCCAGCAGCCCTGGGGGACACCTCGGGCAGCCCCAGCATTTT
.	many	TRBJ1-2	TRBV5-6	CASSSTGYNGYTF	TGTGCCAGCAGCTCCACAGGGTACAATGGCTACACCTTC